The sample holds a few counts of the clone carrying this T cell receptor beta chain. Antigen specificity is unknown. Trimming cost V 3 bases and J 2 bases; bases outside gene matches: 6. The V gene's germline CDR1 is SEHNR and CDR2 FQNEAQ (reference sequence). This CDR3 contains 16 residues. The data are from a study of identical twins. cDNA molecules carried unique molecular identifiers, and template switching added a universal primer site. MiXCR, run by TCRdb on the 5' RACE reads, gives a single entry per CDR3 protein. The repertoire consists of 450,000 to 650,000 distinct CDR3 sequences, with roughly 9.5% occurring once and the leading ten covering roughly 3%. Study results and caveats: The abundant beta clonotypes from cord blood had fewer insertions, and memory repertoires had none of this. Twins showed weaker excess sharing in their beta out-of-frame sequences.

These same data were also listed under a study on yellow fever vaccine responses in identical twins. That publication notes: Twins showed a vaccine T cell response that reportedly seemed partly convergent, partly personalized.

Input material: PBMCs. V is TRBV7-9 and J is TRBJ2-1; 8 positions match TRBD2. The sequence came from a woman aged 18 to 35 in good health. CDR3 DNA: TGTGCCAGCAGCTTGGGCCGAGCGGGAGCCTACAATGAGCAGTTCTTC. This gives the protein CASSLGRAGAYNEQFF. The full variable domain, rest sourced from reference TRBV7-9 and TRBJ2-1, is DTGVSQNPRHKITKRGQNVTFRCDPISEHNRLYWYRQTLGQGPEFLTYFQNEAQLEKSRLLSDRFSAERPKGSFSTLEIQRTEQGDSAMYLCASSLGRAGAYNEQFFGPGTRLTVL.